The entry that follows covers one TCR beta chain sequence. The antigen is undetermined. This sample is part of a study of lymphopenia after photon versus proton radiotherapy. Measured with immunoSEQ multiplex PCR; TCRdb has only the in-frame clones, and not every one. The table lists fewer than 40,000 clones, 90% to 95% of them singletons. The V gene's germline CDR1 is LNHDA and CDR2 SQIVND (reference sequence). There are 15 residues in the CDR3. After removal of 3 bases from V and 10 bases from J, the junction contained 13 bases not matched to a gene. Study-level results: Better survival with proton therapy was suggested as possible, not demonstrated. After lymphocyte nadir, photon-treated repertoires showed oligoclonal expansion, especially CD8+ Temra.

The TCR sequence derives from a woman between 45 and 65 years old with cholangiocarcinoma. This chain links TRBV19 with TRBJ1-1; 8 positions match TRBD1. The sequencing used peripheral blood, collected from a patient treated with photon-based radiotherapy. The CDR3 spells CASSIDGRGLDPAFF. CDR3 in DNA: TGTGCCAGTAGTATTGACGGCAGGGGGCTTGACCCAGCTTTCTTT.